The 24 T cell receptor beta chains presented below share a single source sample, sequenced in a study of T cell clonality in common variable immunodeficiency (dated by TCRdb to the mid-2010s). Preparation of the library involved the immunoSEQ multiplex PCR assay. TCRdb stores this immuneACCESS table with in-frame sequences only. Part of the clones is absent; in the studies checked, under half of the shortfall reflects unresolved V genes, and no reason is known for the rest. There are about 66,000 clones in this sample, and none of them is a singleton. Less than 2% of the sample lies in the top ten. Sequencing used peripheral blood mononuclear cells. The receptors here all came from a person between 18 and 69 years old in good health.

In its sample, this clone was seen many times. Incomplete CDR3 DNA: TGCAGTGCTAGAGAGGGACAGTCATATGGC. Residues: CSAREGQSYG. Given in full, the CDR3 is CSAREGQSYGYTF. The chain uses TRBV20-1 and TRBJ1-2, with 7 bases identical to TRBD1. The read terminates 3 residues ahead of where the CDR3 ends, so the germline J gene completes it. The CDR3 is 13 amino acids. J lost 5 bases, V lost 0 bases, and 3 bases had no gene match. CDR1 is DFQATT and CDR2 is SNEGSKA in the germline V gene (reference sequence).

At least ten counts were recorded for this clone. The read stops 3 residues short of the end of the CDR3; the missing end is completed from the germline J gene. The J gene is TRBJ1-3, the V gene TRBV5-1, with 7 bases lining up with TRBD1. Trimming at V came to 4 bases and at J to 1 base, leaving 5 bases not matched to a gene. In germline, CDR1 is SGHRS, CDR2 YFSETQ. The CDR3 spans 15 residues. The DNA read from the CDR3 is TGCGCCAGCAGCGTTACAGGGGTTTCTGGAAACACC. This codes for CASSVTGVSGNT. The whole CDR3 region reads CASSVTGVSGNTIYF.

This clone was observed at least ten times. The read ends 3 residues shy of where the CDR3 ends; the end is completed using the germline J gene. The genes are TRBV20-1 and TRBJ1-2; D uncertain. This CDR3 contains 15 residues. V was pared by 6 bases and J by 7 bases, with 24 bases between. Germline values: CDR1 DFQATT, CDR2 SNEGSKA (reference sequence). The DNA read from the CDR3 is TGCAGTGCGGATAGGATCCGAGATCGAGTAGCTGGC. Amino acid sequence: CSADRIRDRVAG. The complete CDR3 reads CSADRIRDRVAGYTF.

About this clone: From the germline J gene comes the end of the CDR3, since the read stops 3 residues before it. J is TRBJ2-4 and V is TRBV18, with D perhaps matching TRBD1 (6 bases). Germline loops: CDR1 KGHSH, CDR2 LQKENI. The CDR3 spans 15 residues. The CDR3 loop is CASSWGTRTNYGQYF. The sequenced CDR3 bases are TGTGCCAGCTCATGGGGGACAAGAACTAACTATGGT. Combining the CDR3 with reference TRBV18 and TRBJ2-4 gives the whole variable domain NAGVMQNPRHLVRRRGQEARLRCSPMKGHSHVYWYRQLPEEGLKFMVYLQKENIIDESGMPKERFSAEFPKEGPSILRIQQVVRGDSAAYFCASSWGTRTNYGQYFGAGTRLSVL.

This clone was seen at least ten times. With the read ending 3 residues before the CDR3 end, the germline J gene is used to fill in that end. The genes are TRBV23-1 and TRBJ2-4; D is perhaps TRBD1 or TRBD2 (5 bases each). TRBV23-1 is an ORF, with its function uncertain. CDR3 length: 16 amino acids. Trimming stripped 11 bases from V and 1 base from J, with 21 bases between. CDR3 bases read: TGCGCCTACCACCGAGGGGTCGGGATGGCCAAAAACATT. Residues: CAYHRGVGMAKNI. The full CDR3 protein reads CAYHRGVGMAKNIQYF.

This clone was counted ten times or more. The CDR3 end is not reached by the read, which stops 3 residues before it; the germline J gene fills it in. V and J are TRBV19 and TRBJ1-1; D unclear. Germline assignment: CDR1 LNHDA and CDR2 SQIVND (reference sequence). Trimming pared 6 bases from V and 1 base from J, leaving 9 bases between. The CDR3 runs 13 residues. The CDR3 bases that were read are TGTGCCAGTAGACCACAACCGAACACTGAA. Translating it yields CASRPQPNTE. From start to end, the CDR3 is CASRPQPNTEAFF.

There are many counts of this clone. The read gets to within 3 residues of the CDR3 end, and the germline J gene fills in the rest. This sequence joins TRBV12-3 or TRBV12-4 and TRBJ2-3; TRBD2 matches at 12 bases. This CDR3 is 16 amino acids long. V was pared by 2 bases and J by 4 bases, with 4 bases of the junction left unmatched. The covered CDR3 bases are TGTGCCAGCAGTTTATTCCTAGCGGGAGGGTCAGATACG. Residues: CASSLFLAGGSDT. The full CDR3 sequence reads CASSLFLAGGSDTQYF.

This clone has just a few counts. The CDR3 goes on 3 residues after the read ends, and that part is filled in from the germline J gene. The chain carries TRBV20-1 and TRBJ1-5; 7 nucleotides align to TRBD1. J lost 4 bases, V lost 3 bases, and 3 bases had no gene match. This CDR3 region has 13 residues. Germline V gene lookup returns CDR1 DFQATT and CDR2 SNEGSKA (reference sequence). CDR3 protein: CSARTGPNQPQHF. The CDR3 DNA, read in part, is TGCAGTGCTAGGACAGGGCCTAATCAGCCC.

This clone was seen repeatedly, ten times or more. The read falls 3 residues short of the CDR3 end, and the missing part is taken from the germline J gene. The chain couples TRBV2 to TRBJ1-4, with no clear D. CDR3 length: 16 amino acids. V was pared by 3 bases and J by 3 bases, with 14 bases between. Per the germline V gene, CDR1 is SNHLY and CDR2 is FYNNEI. CDR3 residues: CASSDPGRAANEKLFF. CDR3 DNA (partial): TGTGCCAGCAGTGATCCCGGGCGGGCGGCTAATGAAAAA.

This clone was recorded many times. The CDR3 end lies 3 residues beyond the end of the read and is filled in from the germline J gene. This sequence joins TRBV30 and TRBJ2-7; possibly TRBD2 for D (5 bases). The CDR3 totals 13 residues. The germline CDR1 and CDR2 sequences are GTSNPN and SVGIG (reference sequence). V was cut by 0 bases and J by 2 bases, with 8 bases left in between. CDR3 amino acids: CAWSVGVPYEQYF. The CDR3 bases that were read are TGTGCCTGGAGTGTCGGGGTCCCCTACGAG.

In this sample, this clone turned up many times. With the read ending 3 residues before the CDR3 end, the germline J gene is used to fill in that end. The chain carries TRBV19 and TRBJ1-1; D perhaps matches TRBD1 (5 bases). Germline CDR1 reads LNHDA; CDR2 reads SQIVND (reference sequence). V dropped 8 bases and J dropped 6 bases, with 16 bases sitting between them. The CDR3 contains 13 residues. CDR3 protein: CASLSSAGAEAFF. CDR3 DNA (partial): TGTGCCAGTCTATCTTCGGCGGGGGCTGAA. The complete variable domain, with remaining parts taken from reference TRBV19 and TRBJ1-1, reads DGGITQSPKYLFRKEGQNVTLSCEQNLNHDAMYWYRQDPGQGLRLIYYSQIVNDFQKGDIAEGYSVSREKKESFPLTVTSAQKNPTAFYLCASLSSAGAEAFFGQGTRLTVV.

The table lists this clone with many counts. The DNA read from the CDR3 is TGTGCCAGCAGCCCTGACAGACCCTACGAG. As protein: CASSPDRPYE. The entire CDR3 protein is CASSPDRPYEQYF. The gene calls are TRBV7-3 and TRBJ2-7, with a weak D call TRBD1 (5 bases). The CDR3 goes on 3 residues after the read ends, and that part is filled in from the germline J gene. The V gene lost 5 bases and the J gene lost 2 bases, with 10 bases spanning the gap. This CDR3 has 13 amino acids. Germline lookup yields CDR1 SGHTA and CDR2 FQGTGA.

At least ten counts were recorded for this clone. Read coverage stops 3 residues before the CDR3 terminus; the germline J gene supplies the remainder. The chain combines TRBV10-2 with TRBJ2-3; 9 nucleotides line up with TRBD1. The CDR3 extends over 17 amino acids. Germline-derived CDR1 and CDR2 are WSHSY and SAAADI. After removal of 8 bases from V and 3 bases from J, the junction contained 15 bases not matched to a gene. The CDR3 region is CASVRRITGGSTDTQYF. Partial CDR3 DNA: TGCGCCAGCGTCCGCCGGATCACAGGGGGCTCAACAGATACG.

There are many counts of this clone. Sequencing ends 3 residues short of the CDR3 end; the germline J gene provides the rest. The V call is TRBV29-1, the J call TRBJ2-3, with D perhaps TRBD2 (5 bases). Germline V CDR1 and CDR2: SQVTM, ANQGSEA. The CDR3 consists of 12 residues. The germline V and J ends were trimmed by 7 bases and 1 base, with 9 bases remaining between them. The sequenced part of the CDR3 DNA is TGCAGCGGCGACGGGGGCACAGATACG. This translates into CSGDGGTDT. Given in full, the CDR3 is CSGDGGTDTQYF.

This clone was counted at least ten times. Coverage ceases 3 residues before the CDR3 finishes, and the germline J gene fills in the end. This chain links TRBV5-1 with TRBJ2-1; 9 nucleotides match TRBD1. The CDR3 extends over 15 amino acids. Germline assignment: CDR1 SGHRS and CDR2 YFSETQ. J gave up 3 bases and V 4 bases, and 5 bases lay outside the gene matches. CDR3 DNA, as far as it was read: TGCGCCAGCAGCACCGGGACAGGGCTCTACAATGAG. It encodes CASSTGTGLYNE. The full CDR3 reads CASSTGTGLYNEQFF.

This clone showed up many times. The CDR3 goes on 3 residues after the read ends, and that part is filled in from the germline J gene. The gene calls are TRBV5-1 and TRBJ1-1; D might be TRBD1 (6 bases). CDR1 and CDR2 from the germline V gene are SGHRS and YFSETQ. The ends were cut back, 7 bases at V and 0 bases at J, with 13 bases in the middle. The CDR3 is 14 residues long. The part of the CDR3 DNA that was read is TGCGCCAGCCGCAGACAGGAGATGAACACTGAA. Translation: CASRRQEMNTE. The entire CDR3 protein reads CASRRQEMNTEAFF.

This clone was observed many times. The read gets to within 3 residues of the CDR3 end, and the germline J gene fills in the rest. The J gene is TRBJ1-5, the V gene TRBV20-1; D not certain. The CDR3 loop spans 13 amino acids. Germline V gene data show CDR1 as DFQATT and CDR2 as SNEGSKA (reference sequence). Trimming stripped 6 bases from V and 2 bases from J, with 11 bases between. The CDR3 region is CSANERGNQPQHF. CDR3 DNA, as far as it was read: TGCAGTGCAAACGAACGGGGCAATCAGCCC.

This clone was counted ten times or more. The read falls 3 residues short of the CDR3 end, and the missing part is taken from the germline J gene. The gene calls are TRBV19 and TRBJ2-3, with 9 nucleotides matching TRBD1. Losses at the gene ends were 3 bases for V and 2 bases for J; bases not matched to a gene: 3. From germline, CDR1 is LNHDA and CDR2 SQIVND (reference sequence). The CDR3 contains 15 residues. CDR3 protein: CASSIGQGFTDTQYF. CDR3 DNA (partial): TGTGCCAGTAGTATCGGACAGGGGTTCACAGATACG.

There are a few counts of this clone. Read coverage stops 3 residues before the CDR3 terminus; the germline J gene supplies the remainder. This chain joins TRBV7-8 and TRBJ2-6; TRBD1 matches at 8 bases. Unmatched junction bases numbered 4, after V lost 4 bases and J lost 2 bases. The CDR3 consists of 16 residues. Germline CDR1 is SGHVS and CDR2 is FQNEAQ. CDR3 bases read: TGTGCCAGCAGCTCCACGGACAGGGCTGGGGCCAACGTC. This encodes CASSSTDRAGANV. In full, the CDR3 is CASSSTDRAGANVLTF.

In its sample, this clone was seen many times. The read terminates 3 residues ahead of where the CDR3 ends, so the germline J gene completes it. This chain joins TRBV20-1 and TRBJ2-3, with TRBD2 identical over 7 bases. Germline V gives CDR1 DFQATT, CDR2 SNEGSKA (reference sequence). This CDR3 region has 13 residues. The V and J ends lost 4 bases and 1 base, in that order; junction bases with no gene match: 2. CDR3: CSANRGGTDTQYF. Incomplete CDR3 DNA: TGCAGTGCTAATCGGGGGGGCACAGATACG.

This clone has ten or more counts. The read stops 3 residues short of the end of the CDR3; the missing end is completed from the germline J gene. The V gene is TRBV19, the J gene TRBJ2-7; 10 bases line up with TRBD1. The junction had 6 bases not matched to a gene; V was cut back by 8 bases and J by 2 bases. Germline assignment: CDR1 LNHDA and CDR2 SQIVND (reference sequence). This CDR3 region has 14 residues. This chain's CDR3 is CASSTGTGAYEQYF. CDR3 DNA (partial): TGTGCCAGTTCCACCGGGACAGGGGCCTACGAG.

This clone has a count of ten or more. The read ends 3 residues shy of where the CDR3 ends; the end is completed using the germline J gene. The genes are TRBV20-1 and TRBJ1-3; TRBD1 might be the D (5 bases). This CDR3 is 12 amino acids long. CDR1 is DFQATT, CDR2 SNEGSKA, per germline (reference sequence). The V gene lost 6 bases and the J gene lost 2 bases, with 8 bases spanning the gap. CDR3 region: CSATTAGNTIYF. The CDR3 DNA, read in part, is TGCAGTGCAACGACAGCTGGAAACACC.

There are many counts of this clone. The read falls 3 residues short of the CDR3 end, and the missing part is taken from the germline J gene. The chain uses TRBV19 and TRBJ1-5; 8 bases map to TRBD1. V gave up 1 base and J gave up 6 bases; unmatched junction bases: 5. The CDR3 covers 15 residues. CDR1 is LNHDA, CDR2 SQIVND, per germline (reference sequence). The CDR3 DNA, read in part, is TGTGCCAGTAGTATAGGAGCAGGGGGCGGTCAGCCC. Protein product: CASSIGAGGGQP. The CDR3 reads in full as CASSIGAGGGQPQHF.

In this sample, this clone turned up many times. Read coverage stops 3 residues before the CDR3 terminus; the germline J gene supplies the remainder. The rearrangement joins TRBV4-1 to TRBJ2-3; 11 bases agree with TRBD2. V lost 4 bases, J lost 1 base, and 10 bases stayed unmatched. The germline V gene encodes CDR1 MGHRA and CDR2 YSYEKL. This CDR3 spans 18 amino acids. CDR3 bases read: TGCGCCAGCAGCCGATTAGCGGGAGGGTCCGCCCGCACAGATACG. Translation: CASSRLAGGSARTDT. From start to end, the CDR3 is CASSRLAGGSARTDTQYF.